This T cell receptor (beta chain) emerged from a study of neoadjuvant anti-PD-1 for oral cavity cancer (TCRdb year 2021). About the investigation overall: Patients mostly received three to four biweekly doses of nivolumab at 3 mg/kg before curative-intent surgical resection. There were roughly 13 patients in the parent correlative cohort, and the response rate was less than 40%. A fourth nivolumab dose was given around day 43 to patients without progression, and definitive surgical resection was performed in those patients on days 50-56. Under RECIST 1.1, patients with complete response, partial response or stable disease were classed as responders, and patients with progression were classed as non-responders.

For deep sequencing, each PBMC sample was run in six replicates, with libraries mostly built from 400 to 550 ng of input genomic DNA. The immunoSEQ hsTCRbeta kit was used to prepare TCRbeta libraries, following the manufacturer's instructions. The finished libraries were brought together in one pool at roughly 3 nM, which was then read using an Illumina NovaSeq 6000 S4 flow cell. Per the authors' processing: The immunoSEQ Analyzer handled quality control and preprocessing of the raw data. The analysis was restricted to productive rearrangements, with each unique CDR3 amino acid sequence defining a clonotype. Repertoire clonality was estimated as the Gini-Simpson index, which was calculated using the R package tcR. Gini indices were compared with Student's t test, and associations with tumor size change were assessed by Pearson correlation. TCRdb took over this immuneACCESS table, retaining in-frame rearrangements with V and J assigned. Such tables are incomplete; in checked studies, under half of the missing clones stem from an unresolved V gene, and the remainder is unexplained. That table furnishes V, J and clone size, whereas the DNA furnished D and trimming. Present in this sample are 73,000 or so clones, approximately 85% of which were seen just once. The top ten clones comprise less than 4% of the sample.

What the work shows at the level of the full study, not this receptor alone: After neoadjuvant nivolumab, non-responders showed significantly higher T cell clonality (Gini index) in PBMCs than responders did. Only a few patients per response group were included in the TCR analyses, and larger cohorts for validation were called for by the authors. A higher pretreatment blood Treg/Th17 ratio correlated with both higher pretreatment blood TCRbeta clonality and lower post-treatment tumor TCRbeta clonality.

Reading the label with the study, this specimen's time point is: after neoadjuvant nivolumab, at surgical resection. Patients were newly diagnosed with stage II-IVA oral cavity squamous cell carcinoma and had received no prior systemic or radiation treatment. The cohort consisted of patients with HPV-negative, locally advanced oral cavity squamous cell carcinoma. Peripheral blood mononuclear cells were analyzed directly and were not maintained or expanded in culture. The samples were drawn from a longitudinal correlative study tied to a single-arm phase II trial testing neoadjuvant nivolumab in oral cavity squamous cell carcinoma. Genomic DNA-based TCRbeta sequencing was performed on subject-matched pre- and post-treatment PBMCs and tumors from three responders and three non-responders. Peripheral blood mononuclear cells were drawn once before nivolumab treatment and a second time after treatment, when surgery took place. The Maxwell RSC DNA from Cells kit was used to extract genomic DNA from PBMCs.

For this clone: The specificity of this receptor is unknown. Base quality data are lacking; no much larger clone is found one base away.

This TCR was recovered from a person aged 40 to 85 with oral cavity squamous cell carcinoma. The sample here was PBMCs, taken after nivolumab (anti-PD-1) treatment.

The CDR3 loop reads CASQAGEAYEQYF. The sequenced DNA is TGCGCCAGCCAAGCGGGAGAAGCCTACGAGCAGTACTTC. Recombination connected TRBV10-1 to TRBJ2-7; TRBD2 fits 8 bases in the junction. V is cut back by 8 bases and J by 2 bases, with 5 bases in the junction unmatched. Taken from cysteine to phenylalanine, the CDR3 has 13 residues. Just the 39-base CDR3 DNA is kept, in frame starting at base 1. CDR1 and CDR2 (WNHNN, SYGVQD) derive from the germline V gene (reference sequence).